This TCR beta chain was sequenced in a study of blood T cell repertoires in COVID-19. The wider study: The study drew acute and convalescent COVID-19 samples from the United States, Italy and Spain. Sources were T cells, B-cell-depleted T cells, or PBMCs; the material itself was cDNA or gDNA.

J lost 0 bases, V lost 2 bases, and 6 bases had no gene match. The CDR3 is 16 residues long. Germline CDR1 and CDR2: MNHEY and SVGAGI. Source study methods: Reference gene primer amplification gave estimated nucleated cell counts. The protocol was immunoSEQ multiplex PCR, while the TCRdb copy is restricted to in-frame clones and leaves out a portion. From that table come the V and J calls and clone size; the DNA was used to work out D and trimming. The sample holds approximately 270,000 clones, around 85% seen once. Sequenced: peripheral blood. The chain joins TRBV6-5 to TRBJ1-1, with 7 bases fitting TRBD1. The sequence came from a man older than 75 with acute or convalescent COVID-19. CDR3: CASSYGQGVMNTEAFF. The CDR3 DNA is TGTGCCAGCAGTTACGGGCAGGGGGTCATGAACACTGAAGCTTTCTTT.